This record covers a single T cell receptor (beta chain). This record comes from a study of blood T cell repertoires in COVID-19. Study in general: The United States, Italy and Spain were the sources of the acute and convalescent COVID-19 samples.

This CDR3 is 15 amino acids long. Trimming took 4 bases from V and 2 from J; bases not matched to a gene: 7. In germline, CDR1 is SGHKS, CDR2 YYEKEE (reference sequence). The data were produced by immunoSEQ multiplex PCR, yet TCRdb's version contains in-frame clones alone and is incomplete. Of roughly 53,000 clones listed, roughly 90% are singletons. This sequence joins TRBV5-5 and TRBJ2-3; 7 bases fit TRBD1. Sequences were obtained from peripheral blood. This sequence originates from a human donor in a cohort sampled during active COVID-19. The CDR3 reads CASSPQGIVTDTQYF. CDR3 nucleotides: TGTGCCAGCAGCCCACAGGGGATAGTCACAGATACGCAGTATTTT.